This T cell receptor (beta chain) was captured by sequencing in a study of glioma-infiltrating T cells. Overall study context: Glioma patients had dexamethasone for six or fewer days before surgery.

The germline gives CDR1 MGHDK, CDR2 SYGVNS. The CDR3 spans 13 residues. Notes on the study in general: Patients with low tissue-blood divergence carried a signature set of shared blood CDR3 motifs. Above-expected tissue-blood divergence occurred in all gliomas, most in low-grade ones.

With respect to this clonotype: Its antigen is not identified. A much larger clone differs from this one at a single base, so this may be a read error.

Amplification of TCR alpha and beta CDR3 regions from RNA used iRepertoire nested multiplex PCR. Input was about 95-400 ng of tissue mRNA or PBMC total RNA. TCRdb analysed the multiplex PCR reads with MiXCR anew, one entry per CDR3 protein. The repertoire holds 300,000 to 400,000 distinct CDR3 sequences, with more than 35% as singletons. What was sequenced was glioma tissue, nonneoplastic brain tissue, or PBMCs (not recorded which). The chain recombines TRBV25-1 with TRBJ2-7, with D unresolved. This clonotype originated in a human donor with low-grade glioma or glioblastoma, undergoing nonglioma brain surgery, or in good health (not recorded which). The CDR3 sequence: CASSEKLFHDQYF. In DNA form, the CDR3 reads TGTGCCAGCAGTGAAAAGTTATTCCACGATCAGTACTTC.